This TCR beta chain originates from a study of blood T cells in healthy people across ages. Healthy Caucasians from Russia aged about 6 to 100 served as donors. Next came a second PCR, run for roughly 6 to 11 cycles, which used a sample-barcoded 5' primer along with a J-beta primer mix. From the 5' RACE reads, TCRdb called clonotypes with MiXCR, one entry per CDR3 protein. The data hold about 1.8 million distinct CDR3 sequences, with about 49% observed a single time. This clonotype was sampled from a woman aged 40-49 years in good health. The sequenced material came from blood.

The CDR3 DNA is TGTGCCAGCAGTGACTTGACTAGCGGGGTACCCAATGAGCAGTTCTTC. This sequence encodes CASSDLTSGVPNEQFF. This chain links TRBV6-4 with TRBJ2-1, with 11 bases matching TRBD2. This CDR3 is built from 16 residues. CDR1 and CDR2 from the germline V gene are MRHNA and SNTAGT. After removal of 1 base from V and 6 bases from J, the junction contained 5 bases not matched to a gene.